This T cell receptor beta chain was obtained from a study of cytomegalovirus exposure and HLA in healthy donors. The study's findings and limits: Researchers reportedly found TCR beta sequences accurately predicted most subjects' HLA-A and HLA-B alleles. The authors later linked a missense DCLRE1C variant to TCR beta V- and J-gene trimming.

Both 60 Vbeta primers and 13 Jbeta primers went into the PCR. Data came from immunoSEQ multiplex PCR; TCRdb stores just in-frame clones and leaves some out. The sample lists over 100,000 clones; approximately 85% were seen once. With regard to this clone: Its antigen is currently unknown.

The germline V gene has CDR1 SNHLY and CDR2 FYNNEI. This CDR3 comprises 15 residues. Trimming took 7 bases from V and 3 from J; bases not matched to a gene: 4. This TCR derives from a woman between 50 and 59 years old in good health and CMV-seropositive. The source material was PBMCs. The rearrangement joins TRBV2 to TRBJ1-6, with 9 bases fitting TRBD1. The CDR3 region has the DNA TGTGCCAGCAAAGGGGACAGGGTCTATAATTCACCCCTCCACTTT. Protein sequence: CASKGDRVYNSPLHF. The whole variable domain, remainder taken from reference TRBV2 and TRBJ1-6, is EPEVTQTPSHQVTQMGQEVILRCVPISNHLYFYWYRQILGQKVEFLVSFYNNEISEKSEIFDDQFSVERPDGSNFTLKIRSTKLEDSAMYFCASKGDRVYNSPLHFGNGTRLTVT.